This TCR beta chain was captured by sequencing in a study of cytomegalovirus exposure and HLA in healthy donors. Study-level findings and limits: HLA alleles showed associations with some 17,000 TCR beta sequences in a later analysis, at a 0.05 false discovery rate. Per published reports, the classifier diagnosed cytomegalovirus status with high specificity and sensitivity.

Primers: 60 Vbeta forward and 13 Jbeta reverse. Clones were read by immunoSEQ multiplex PCR, and TCRdb kept only the in-frame ones, dropping some. The profile shows roughly 150,000 clones, about two thirds of them singletons. Comment on this clone: Its antigen is unknown.

CDR1 is SGDLS and CDR2 is YYNGEE in the germline V gene. CDR3 length: 13 residues. V lost 4 bases, J lost 3 bases, and 10 bases lay in between. V gene TRBV9 combines with J gene TRBJ1-1; D unresolved. Sequencing used PBMCs. The TCR originated in a woman in her sixties in good health and CMV-seropositive. The CDR3: CASSTRQYTEAFF. CDR3 DNA: TGTGCCAGCAGCACACGCCAGTACACTGAAGCTTTCTTT.